Sequencing of this TCR beta chain was carried out in a study of T cell responses to AZD1222 COVID-19 vaccine. Study-level findings and limits: Without day 14 samples, only post-peak T cell repertoires were studied. Close to half of spike-specific TCRs reportedly recognize unmutated variant regions. After two AZD1222 doses, spike-specific TCR breadth and depth rose versus day 0. Clonal diversity was possibly underestimated, and the donors were mostly white British, with more females.

The table came from immunoSEQ multiplex PCR; TCRdb's copy has only in-frame clones and leaves some out. The sample yields roughly 120,000 clones, 88% seen once. This clone was detected only a few times. Its antigen is currently unknown. The specimen was peripheral blood, collected on day 0 of AZD1222 vaccination. The receptor was isolated from an adult in good health.

The CDR3 loop is CASSQPPGRQYF. The CDR3 DNA reads as TGTGCCAGCAGCCAACCCCCGGGGAGGCAGTACTTC. The rearrangement uses TRBV3-1 (or the pseudogene TRBV3-2) and TRBJ2-7; D possibly corresponds to TRBD2 (5 bases). This CDR3 has 12 residues. Deletions cut 2 bases from V and 9 bases from J, with 11 bases between. Per germline, CDR1 LGHDT and CDR2 YNNKEL (reference sequence).